This T cell receptor beta chain was captured in a study of control samples from healthy donors and cancer patients. Produced via immunoSEQ multiplex PCR; TCRdb's table is partial and in-frame only. The table shows approximately 37,000 clones, with more than 70% occurring only once. V lost 7 bases to trimming and J lost 8 bases, with 14 bases between them. Per the germline V gene, CDR1 is MNHNY and CDR2 is SVGAGI (reference sequence). The CDR3 sequence is 12 residues long. The clonotype was recovered from a woman in her sixties with lung cancer. The rearrangement links TRBV6-6 to TRBJ1-2, with unresolved D. The sample was PBMCs. CDR3 coding DNA: TGTGCCAGCATCCACCGCATAACCGGCTACACCTTC. Its protein is CASIHRITGYTF.